This T cell receptor beta chain was sequenced for a study of T cells after posttransplantation cyclophosphamide. The assay was immunoSEQ multiplex PCR, and TCRdb's table has in-frame clones only and misses some. Altogether roughly 14,000 clones were found in the sample, and no singletons occur. The CDR3 extends over 13 amino acids. Trimming took 2 bases from V and 8 from J; bases not matched to a gene: 8. Germline V CDR1 and CDR2: SQVTM, ANQGSEA. Busulfan-fludarabine conditioning, marrow transplant, and cyclophosphamide on days +3 and +4 were administered. This clone was recorded at least ten times. This receptor was obtained from a female patient aged 40-49 years who received an allogeneic stem cell transplant from a related donor, was CMV-positive, and had no GVHD. The T cells may come from the graft donor. The specimen comprised PBMCs, sampled 950 to 1,200 days after allogeneic stem cell transplant with posttransplant cyclophosphamide. The V gene is TRBV29-1, the J gene TRBJ1-2; TRBD1 matches at 7 bases. The CDR3 nucleotides are TGCAGCGTTGAACCACAGGGGCTTGACGGCTACACCTTC. It encodes CSVEPQGLDGYTF.